Presented here are 32 T cell receptor beta chains from one specimen sequenced in a study of regulatory T cells in long-lasting Graves disease. Time point reported: persistent/refractory GD, antithyroid drugs over 5 years with positive TRAb. After RNA was extracted from PBMCs, the TCR library was made from it. The authors built TCR beta libraries using iRepertoire HTBI primers and Arm-PCR of CDR3 regions. TCRdb reprocessed the multiplex PCR reads with MiXCR, giving one entry per CDR3 protein. Of roughly 470,000 distinct CDR3 sequences listed, about a fifth were seen once; the top ten hold approximately 7.8%. Sequencing was performed on peripheral blood mononuclear cells (PBMCs), taken when the disease was refractory, from a patient treated with antithyroid drugs. These receptors originate from a female donor with Graves disease.

CDR3: CASSRTSGSFDEQFF. The CDR3 nucleotides read TGCGCCAGCAGCCGGACTAGCGGGAGTTTCGATGAGCAGTTCTTC. This chain links TRBV4-1 with TRBJ2-1, with TRBD2 matching over 13 bases. Losses at the gene ends were 4 bases for V and 8 bases for J; bases not matched to a gene: 5. Germline CDR1 reads MGHRA; CDR2 reads YSYEKL. The CDR3 spans 15 residues.

This clonotype was seen a handful of times. The chain couples TRBV20-1 to TRBJ1-2, with 8 bases aligning to TRBD1. The J segment lost 2 bases and the V segment lost 6 bases, leaving 8 bases of the junction unmatched. Germline values: CDR1 DFQATT, CDR2 SNEGSKA (reference sequence). This CDR3 region has 14 residues. The CDR3: CSARTGGTNYGYTF. The CDR3 DNA sequence: TGCAGTGCGCGCACAGGGGGAACCAACTATGGCTACACCTTC.

Ten or more counts support this clonotype. The chain carries TRBV7-2 and TRBJ2-7; D not resolved. This CDR3 has 13 amino acids. Germline CDR1 and CDR2: SGHTA and FQGNSA. Trimming stripped 7 bases from V and 4 bases from J, with 14 bases between. The CDR3 loop reads CASTLLGVYEQYF. Written as DNA, the CDR3 is TGTGCCAGCACCCTCCTTGGCGTATACGAGCAGTACTTC.

V and J are TRBV20-1 and TRBJ1-1; a weak D match, TRBD1 (6 bases). Germline CDR1 is DFQATT and CDR2 is SNEGSKA (reference sequence). V lost 5 bases to trimming and J lost 0 bases, with 16 bases between them. The CDR3 is made up of 15 amino acids. CDR3 sequence: CSAPRQGGMNTEAFF. The CDR3 DNA is TGCAGTGCTCCCAGACAAGGGGGAATGAACACTGAAGCTTTCTTT.

The chain links TRBV6-5 to TRBJ2-5; 10 bases fit TRBD2. Germline CDR1 and CDR2: MNHEY and SVGAGI. This CDR3 is 18 amino acids long. Losses at the gene ends were 2 bases for V and 1 base for J; bases not matched to a gene: 10. CDR3 protein: CASSYGFGLAGAQETQYF. DNA of the CDR3: TGTGCCAGCAGTTACGGGTTTGGTCTAGCGGGAGCCCAAGAGACCCAGTACTTC.

This clonotype was seen only a few times. The V call is TRBV6-1, the J call TRBJ1-3; no clear D. Germline V gene data show CDR1 as MNHNS and CDR2 as SASEGT. The germline V and J ends were trimmed by 7 bases and 4 bases, with 11 bases remaining between them. The CDR3 covers 13 residues. The CDR3 bases are TGTGCCAGCAACCGCCCTGGAGGAAACACCATATATTTT. It yields the protein CASNRPGGNTIYF.

This clonotype was recorded many times. V is TRBV5-1 and J is TRBJ2-7; 7 bases match TRBD1. Germline loops: CDR1 SGHRS, CDR2 YFSETQ. The junction had 2 bases not matched to a gene; V was cut back by 3 bases and J by 5 bases. This CDR3 has 12 residues. The CDR3 protein is CASSYQGDEQYF. DNA of the CDR3: TGCGCCAGCAGCTACCAGGGGGACGAGCAGTACTTC.

This clonotype was counted many times. The V gene is TRBV28, the J gene TRBJ1-1; D is perhaps TRBD1 (6 bases). The length of the CDR3 is 12 residues. Deletions cut 4 bases from V and 5 bases from J, with 8 bases between. Germline loops: CDR1 MDHEN, CDR2 SYDVKM. CDR3 amino acids: CASSWGRTEAFF. The CDR3 DNA follows: TGTGCCAGCAGTTGGGGGCGAACTGAAGCTTTCTTT.

The chain carries TRBV6-1 and TRBJ1-5; D not certain. Germline loops: CDR1 MNHNS, CDR2 SASEGT. V was trimmed by 9 bases and J by 6 bases, leaving 15 bases between them. CDR3 length equals 13 residues. The CDR3 DNA sequence: TGTGCCAGTTCCGGGGTAAGGAGTCAGCCCCAGCATTTT. Amino acids: CASSGVRSQPQHF.

The sample holds a few counts of this clonotype. The chain has TRBV5-1 and TRBJ2-7, with 8 positions matching TRBD1. The CDR3 extends over 17 amino acids. The J segment lost 5 bases and the V segment lost 0 bases, leaving 13 bases of the junction unmatched. Germline lookup yields CDR1 SGHRS and CDR2 YFSETQ. In DNA, the CDR3 is TGCGCCAGCAGCTTGGGCCTTGGGCAGGGGGCGATGGACGAGCAGTACTTC. Translated, it gives CASSLGLGQGAMDEQYF.

This clonotype showed up many times. The CDR3 DNA is TGTGCCAGCAGCTCTACCCTTCGGGACAGGGGGTACGAGCAGTACTTC. Residues: CASSSTLRDRGYEQYF. The chain carries TRBV7-8 and TRBJ2-7; 11 nucleotides line up with TRBD1. The ends lost 4 bases at V and 4 bases at J; junction bases unmatched: 9. The CDR3 contains 16 residues. Looked up from germline, CDR1 is SGHVS and CDR2 is FQNEAQ.

This chain links TRBV6-1 with TRBJ2-7; D is possibly TRBD1 (5 bases). The CDR3 length is 14 residues. CDR1 and CDR2 from the germline V gene are MNHNS and SASEGT. The germline V and J ends were trimmed by 6 bases and 1 base, with 13 bases remaining between them. In nucleotides, the CDR3 is TGTGCCAGCAGACCAGATGCAGGGTCCTACGAGCAGTACTTC. Its protein is CASRPDAGSYEQYF.

The chain joins TRBV6-1 to TRBJ1-2; 10 nucleotides line up with TRBD1. CDR1 is MNHNS and CDR2 is SASEGT in the germline V gene. The CDR3 is made up of 15 amino acids. V shed 6 bases, J shed 8 bases, and the junction held 12 bases outside the gene matches. CDR3 in DNA: TGTGCCAGCAGAACCCCGGGACAGGGGTTCAAGGGCTACACCTTC. Translating it yields CASRTPGQGFKGYTF.

Worth noting for this clonotype: A single base separates this from a much larger clone, so it may be a read error. The chain uses TRBV3-1 and TRBJ2-7, with a possible D match to TRBD2 (6 bases). The germline V gene has CDR1 LGHDT and CDR2 YNNKEL (reference sequence). The V and J ends lost 1 base and 8 bases respectively, with 18 bases between them. The CDR3 totals 15 residues. Here the CDR3 DNA reads TGTGCCAGCAGCCAAGTTCGACTAGAGTTCTCCAAGCAGTACTTC. Amino acids: CASSQVRLEFSKQYF.

The genes are TRBV28 and TRBJ2-7; 8 bases fit TRBD2. With 1 base clipped from V and 7 bases from J, the junction kept 15 bases outside the gene matches. This CDR3 comprises 17 residues. The germline CDR1 and CDR2 sequences are MDHEN and SYDVKM. The CDR3 loop is CASSLFSGRARVREQYF. CDR3 coding DNA: TGTGCCAGCAGTTTATTCTCCGGGAGGGCAAGAGTTCGAGAGCAGTACTTC.

Note on this clonotype: A read error may explain this, as a much larger clone is one base away. The rearrangement uses TRBV6-9 and TRBJ2-7; D is undetermined. Trimming left V 3 bases short and J 1 base short, with 7 bases between. The CDR3 contains 13 residues. The germline V gene has CDR1 MNHGY and CDR2 SVAAGI. The CDR3 DNA reads TGTGCCAGCAGTTACACGCGGTCCTACGAGCAGTACTTC. Translation gives CASSYTRSYEQYF.

This sequence joins TRBV10-2 and TRBJ2-7, with 7 bases lining up with TRBD2. Germline CDR1 is WSHSY and CDR2 is SAAADI. V dropped 6 bases and J dropped 0; count of bases not matched to a gene: 17. The CDR3 length is 18 residues. In nucleotides, the CDR3 is TGCGCCAGCAGGGGAGGGGAGGGGCACTCCCCCAGCTCCTACGAGCAGTACTTC. This sequence encodes CASRGGEGHSPSSYEQYF.

In its sample, this clonotype was seen once. The chain joins TRBV11-3 to TRBJ2-1; 7 positions agree with TRBD1. The V and J ends lost 2 bases and 5 bases, in that order; junction bases with no gene match: 6. In germline, CDR1 is SGHNT, CDR2 YENEEA. This CDR3 region has 15 residues. The CDR3 DNA sequence: TGTGCCAGCAGCTTAAGTCAGGGGGTTGACAATGAGCAGTTCTTC. Protein sequence: CASSLSQGVDNEQFF. Drawing the rest from reference TRBV11-3 and TRBJ2-1, the complete variable domain is EAGVVQSPRYKIIEKKQPVAFWCNPISGHNTLYWYLQNLGQGPELLIRYENEEAVDDSQLPKDRFSAERLKGVDSTLKIQPAELGDSAVYLCASSLSQGVDNEQFFGPGTRLTVL.

This clonotype was found many times. The rearrangement links TRBV7-2 to TRBJ2-7; D is perhaps TRBD2 (6 bases). V was cut by 4 bases and J by 0 bases, with 13 bases left in between. The CDR3 loop spans 15 amino acids. Germline values: CDR1 SGHTA, CDR2 FQGNSA. In DNA form, the CDR3 reads TGTGCCAGCAGCTGGGGACTGGCGAGCTCCTACGAGCAGTACTTC. It is translated as CASSWGLASSYEQYF.

This clonotype was seen more than once but under ten times. The CDR3 sequence is CSARDWSYEQYF. The CDR3 DNA sequence: TGCAGTGCGAGGGATTGGTCCTACGAGCAGTACTTC. The chain links TRBV20-1 to TRBJ2-7, with D possibly being TRBD2 (5 bases). CDR3 length: 12 amino acids. Germline-derived CDR1 and CDR2 are DFQATT and SNEGSKA (reference sequence). The V and J ends lost 6 bases and 1 base respectively, with 10 bases between them.

This clonotype was seen ten or more times. CDR3: CASSRLVVNTMNTEAFF. The CDR3 bases are TGTGCCAGCAGCAGATTAGTCGTAAACACCATGAACACTGAAGCTTTCTTT. The chain joins TRBV7-9 to TRBJ1-1; no firm D call. This CDR3 is 17 amino acids long. Germline assignment: CDR1 SEHNR and CDR2 FQNEAQ (reference sequence). Trimming cost V 5 bases and J 0 bases, with 19 bases left between them.

The chain employs TRBV5-1 and TRBJ1-2; possibly TRBD1 for D (5 bases). Trimming took 5 bases from V and 3 from J, leaving 14 bases between them. The CDR3 runs 14 residues. Germline V gives CDR1 SGHRS, CDR2 YFSETQ. This chain's CDR3 is CASRVGGVDYGYTF. The CDR3 bases are TGCGCCAGCAGAGTCGGGGGGGTTGACTATGGCTACACCTTC. Combining the CDR3 with reference TRBV5-1 and TRBJ1-2 gives the whole variable domain KAGVTQTPRYLIKTRGQQVTLSCSPISGHRSVSWYQQTPGQGLQFLFEYFSETQRNKGNFPGRFSGRQFSNSRSEMNVSTLELGDSALYLCASRVGGVDYGYTFGSGTRLTVV.

This clonotype was recorded many times. This chain links TRBV12-3 or TRBV12-4 with TRBJ1-6; 9 nucleotides agree with TRBD1. V shed 6 bases and J 10 bases; nucleotides not matched to a gene: 7. CDR3 length equals 14 residues. Here the CDR3 reads CASRRDRDGSPLHF. For the CDR3, the DNA is TGTGCCAGCAGGCGGGACAGGGACGGCTCACCCCTCCACTTT.

This clonotype has ten or more counts. The V call is TRBV27, the J call TRBJ2-7; the match to TRBD2 covers 14 bases. The CDR3 loop spans 15 amino acids. V lost 5 bases, J lost 5 bases, and 5 bases stayed unmatched. Germline V gives CDR1 MNHEY, CDR2 SMNVEV (reference sequence). CDR3: CASSRLAGGPDEQYF. The DNA for the CDR3 is TGTGCCAGCAGTCGACTAGCGGGAGGGCCGGACGAGCAGTACTTC.

This clonotype was detected ten times or more. The V and J genes are TRBV25-1 and TRBJ1-2; D is undetermined. The length of the CDR3 is 12 residues. Looked up from germline, CDR1 is MGHDK and CDR2 is SYGVNS. The germline V and J ends were trimmed by 3 bases and 5 bases, with 7 bases remaining between them. Here the CDR3 DNA reads TGTGCCAGCAGTGACTCGGAGTATGGCTACACCTTC. Translating gives CASSDSEYGYTF.

The chain recombines TRBV7-9 with TRBJ2-2; D tentatively reads TRBD1 or TRBD2 (6 bases each). From germline, CDR1 is SEHNR and CDR2 FQNEAQ (reference sequence). This CDR3 is built from 16 residues. V lost 5 bases, J lost 1 base, and 14 bases lay in between. The chain's CDR3 is CASSRAGTKNTGELFF. Here the CDR3 DNA reads TGTGCCAGCAGCCGTGCGGGGACAAAGAACACCGGGGAGCTGTTTTTT. Drawing the rest from reference TRBV7-9 and TRBJ2-2, the complete variable domain is DTGVSQNPRHKITKRGQNVTFRCDPISEHNRLYWYRQTLGQGPEFLTYFQNEAQLEKSRLLSDRFSAERPKGSFSTLEIQRTEQGDSAMYLCASSRAGTKNTGELFFGEGSRLTVL.

This clonotype came up many times. The chain uses TRBV6-1 and TRBJ1-5, with a weak D call TRBD1 (5 bases). The CDR3 length is 15 residues. V lost 3 bases, J lost 7 bases, and 16 bases lay in between. Germline CDR1 is MNHNS and CDR2 is SASEGT. The CDR3 sequence is CASSDWDGGRQPQHF. For the CDR3, the DNA is TGTGCCAGCAGTGACTGGGACGGGGGTAGACAGCCCCAGCATTTT.

This clonotype was seen a handful of times. The rearrangement links TRBV30 to TRBJ2-1; D not resolved. Between the trimmed V and J ends, which lost 1 base and 2 bases, there was a span of 6 bases. Germline CDR1 is GTSNPN and CDR2 is SVGIG (reference sequence). The CDR3 length is 13 residues. For the CDR3, the DNA is TGTGCCTGGAGTGGGTTAACCTACAATGAGCAGTTCTTC. Translated: CAWSGLTYNEQFF.

The V and J genes are TRBV7-2 and TRBJ1-1; D unclear. The CDR3 spans 15 residues. CDR1 SGHTA and CDR2 FQGNSA come from the germline V gene. V dropped 5 bases and J dropped 2 bases, with 15 bases sitting between them. The CDR3 is CASSLSSTANTEAFF. DNA of the CDR3: TGTGCCAGCAGCCTCTCTTCCACAGCTAACACTGAAGCTTTCTTT.

J is TRBJ2-7 and V is TRBV30, with D possibly being TRBD1 (6 bases). The CDR3 is made up of 13 amino acids. Germline V gene data show CDR1 as GTSNPN and CDR2 as SVGIG (reference sequence). V gave up 5 bases and J gave up 2 bases, with 13 bases separating them. DNA of the CDR3: TGTGCCTGGGGAGACAGGAGAGCCTACGAGCAGTACTTC. Its translation: CAWGDRRAYEQYF. Drawing the rest from reference TRBV30 and TRBJ2-7, the complete variable domain is SQTIHQWPATLVQPVGSPLSLECTVEGTSNPNLYWYRQAAGRGLQLLFYSVGIGQISSEVPQNLSASRPQDRQFILSSKKLLLSDSGFYLCAWGDRRAYEQYFGPGTRLTVT.

The chain uses TRBV5-1 and TRBJ2-7; 7 nucleotides agree with TRBD2. This CDR3 spans 15 amino acids. Germline CDR1 SGHRS, CDR2 YFSETQ. The V gene end was trimmed by 3 bases and the J gene end by 0 bases; junction bases not matched to a gene: 6. The CDR3, as DNA: TGCGCCAGCAGCTACCTGGGGGGGAGCTCCTACGAGCAGTACTTC. It is translated as CASSYLGGSSYEQYF.

The rearrangement uses TRBV7-9 and TRBJ2-7; D is perhaps TRBD2 (6 bases). Germline V lookup: CDR1 SEHNR, CDR2 FQNEAQ (reference sequence). CDR3 length equals 13 residues. With 5 bases removed from V and 5 bases from J, the gap between germline ends came to 13 bases. As DNA, the CDR3 is TGTGCCAGCAGCCTCTTGACTAGAAACGAGCAGTACTTC. Translated: CASSLLTRNEQYF.